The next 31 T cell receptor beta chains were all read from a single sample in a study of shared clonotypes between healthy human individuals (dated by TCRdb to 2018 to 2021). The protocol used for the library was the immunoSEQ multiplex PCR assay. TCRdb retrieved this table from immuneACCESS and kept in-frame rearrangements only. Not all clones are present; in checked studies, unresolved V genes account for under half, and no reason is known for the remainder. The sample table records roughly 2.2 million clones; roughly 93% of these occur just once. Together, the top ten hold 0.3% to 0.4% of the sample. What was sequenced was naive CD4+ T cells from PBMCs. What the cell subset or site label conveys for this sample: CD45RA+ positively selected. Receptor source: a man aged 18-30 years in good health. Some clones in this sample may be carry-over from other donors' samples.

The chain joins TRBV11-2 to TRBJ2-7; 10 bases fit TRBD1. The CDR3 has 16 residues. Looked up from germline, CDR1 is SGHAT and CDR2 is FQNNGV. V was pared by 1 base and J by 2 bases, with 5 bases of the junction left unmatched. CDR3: CASSLVFGTGAYEQYF. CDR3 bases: TGTGCCAGCAGCTTAGTTTTCGGGACAGGGGCCTACGAGCAGTACTTC.

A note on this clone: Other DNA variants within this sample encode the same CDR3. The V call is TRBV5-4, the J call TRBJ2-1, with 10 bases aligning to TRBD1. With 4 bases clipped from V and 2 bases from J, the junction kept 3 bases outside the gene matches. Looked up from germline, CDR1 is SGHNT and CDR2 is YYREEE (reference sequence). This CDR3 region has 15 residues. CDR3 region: CASSLDRGPYNEQFF. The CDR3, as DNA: TGTGCCAGCAGCCTCGACAGGGGGCCCTACAATGAGCAGTTCTTC.

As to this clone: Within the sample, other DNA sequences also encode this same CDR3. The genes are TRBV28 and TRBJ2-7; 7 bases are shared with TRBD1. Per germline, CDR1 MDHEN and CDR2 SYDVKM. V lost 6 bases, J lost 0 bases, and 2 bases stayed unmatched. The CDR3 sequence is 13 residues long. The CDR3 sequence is CASRTGPSYEQYF. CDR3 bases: TGTGCCAGCAGGACAGGGCCCTCCTACGAGCAGTACTTC.

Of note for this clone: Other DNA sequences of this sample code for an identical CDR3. CDR3 in DNA: TGTGCCAGCAGCCCACAGGGTGGCACTGAAGCTTTCTTT. This codes for CASSPQGGTEAFF. The rearrangement uses TRBV7-9 and TRBJ1-1; perhaps TRBD1 as D (6 bases). The V and J ends lost 5 bases and 4 bases respectively, with 11 bases between them. Germline V CDR1 and CDR2: SEHNR, FQNEAQ (reference sequence). CDR3 length: 13 amino acids.

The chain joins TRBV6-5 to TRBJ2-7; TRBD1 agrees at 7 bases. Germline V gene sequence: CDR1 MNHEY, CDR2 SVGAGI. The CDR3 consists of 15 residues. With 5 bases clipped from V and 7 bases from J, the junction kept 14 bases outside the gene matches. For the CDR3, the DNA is TGTGCCAGCAGTACACAGGGGACATCACATGAAGAGCAGTACTTC. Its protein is CASSTQGTSHEEQYF.

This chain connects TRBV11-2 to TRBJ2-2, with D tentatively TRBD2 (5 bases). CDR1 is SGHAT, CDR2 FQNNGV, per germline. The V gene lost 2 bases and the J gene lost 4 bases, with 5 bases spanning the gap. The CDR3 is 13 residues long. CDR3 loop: CASSLSGTGELFF. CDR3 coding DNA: TGTGCCAGCAGCTTAAGCGGCACCGGGGAGCTGTTTTTT.

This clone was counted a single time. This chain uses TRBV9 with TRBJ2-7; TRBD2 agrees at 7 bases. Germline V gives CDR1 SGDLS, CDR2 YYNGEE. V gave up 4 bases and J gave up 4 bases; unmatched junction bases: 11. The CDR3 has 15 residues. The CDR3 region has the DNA TGTGCCAGCAGCCCAGGTGGAAGCGGGACTTACGAGCAGTACTTC. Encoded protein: CASSPGGSGTYEQYF.

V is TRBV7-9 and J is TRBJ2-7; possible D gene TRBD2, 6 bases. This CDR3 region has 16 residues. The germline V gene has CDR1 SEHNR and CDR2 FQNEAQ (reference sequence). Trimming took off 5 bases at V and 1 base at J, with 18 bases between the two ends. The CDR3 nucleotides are TGTGCCAGCAGCCAAGGTTTAGCGGACCATTCCTACGAGCAGTACTTC. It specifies CASSQGLADHSYEQYF.

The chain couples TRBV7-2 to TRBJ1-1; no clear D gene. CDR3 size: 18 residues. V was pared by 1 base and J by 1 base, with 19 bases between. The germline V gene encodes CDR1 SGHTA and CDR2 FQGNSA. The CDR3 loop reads CASSLVGGRSMRNTEAFF. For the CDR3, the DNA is TGTGCCAGCAGCTTAGTGGGCGGCAGGAGCATGCGGAACACTGAAGCTTTCTTT.

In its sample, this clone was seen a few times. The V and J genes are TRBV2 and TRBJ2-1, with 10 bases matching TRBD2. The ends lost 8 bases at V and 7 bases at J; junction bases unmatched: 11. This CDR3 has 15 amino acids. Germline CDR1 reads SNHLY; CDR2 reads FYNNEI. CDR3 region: CASLFPLAGVNEQFF. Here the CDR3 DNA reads TGTGCCAGCTTATTCCCCCTAGCGGGAGTGAATGAGCAGTTCTTC.

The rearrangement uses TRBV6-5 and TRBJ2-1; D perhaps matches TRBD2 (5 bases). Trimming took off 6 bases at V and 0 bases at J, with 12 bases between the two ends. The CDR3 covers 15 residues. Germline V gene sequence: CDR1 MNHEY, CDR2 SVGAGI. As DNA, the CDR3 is TGTGCCAGCAGAGCTCTCCGGGACTCCTACAATGAGCAGTTCTTC. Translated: CASRALRDSYNEQFF.

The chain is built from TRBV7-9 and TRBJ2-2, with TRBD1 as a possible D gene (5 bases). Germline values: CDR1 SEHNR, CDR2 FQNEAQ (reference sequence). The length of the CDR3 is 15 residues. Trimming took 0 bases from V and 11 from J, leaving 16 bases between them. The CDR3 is CASSLARPAQGELFF. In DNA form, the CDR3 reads TGTGCCAGCAGCTTAGCGCGGCCGGCGCAGGGAGAGCTGTTTTTT.

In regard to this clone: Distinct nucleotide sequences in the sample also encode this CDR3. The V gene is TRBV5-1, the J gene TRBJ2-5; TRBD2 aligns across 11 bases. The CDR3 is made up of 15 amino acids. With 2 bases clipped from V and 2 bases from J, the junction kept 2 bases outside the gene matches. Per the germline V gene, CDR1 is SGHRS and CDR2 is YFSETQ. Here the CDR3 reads CASSLRLAGQETQYF. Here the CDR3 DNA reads TGCGCCAGCAGCTTAAGACTAGCGGGACAAGAGACCCAGTACTTC.

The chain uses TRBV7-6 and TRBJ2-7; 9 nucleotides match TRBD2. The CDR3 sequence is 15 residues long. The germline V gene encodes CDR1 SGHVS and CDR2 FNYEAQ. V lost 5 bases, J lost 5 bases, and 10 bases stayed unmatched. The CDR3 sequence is CASSPLAGEVHEQYF. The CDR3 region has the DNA TGTGCCAGCAGCCCGTTAGCGGGAGAGGTCCACGAGCAGTACTTC.

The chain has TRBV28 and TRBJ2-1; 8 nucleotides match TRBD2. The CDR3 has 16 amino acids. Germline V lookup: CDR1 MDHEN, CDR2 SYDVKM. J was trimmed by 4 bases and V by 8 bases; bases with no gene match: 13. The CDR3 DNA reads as TGTGCCAGCTCCTTCACGGGCGGGAGGCCTTACAATGAGCAGTTCTTC. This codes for CASSFTGGRPYNEQFF.

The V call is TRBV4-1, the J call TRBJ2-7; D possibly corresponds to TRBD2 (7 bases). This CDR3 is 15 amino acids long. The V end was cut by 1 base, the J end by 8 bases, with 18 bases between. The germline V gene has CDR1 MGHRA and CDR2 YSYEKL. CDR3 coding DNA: TGCGCCAGCAGCCAAGTGGGGGGGGCGGTAGGCAAGCAGTACTTC. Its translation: CASSQVGGAVGKQYF.

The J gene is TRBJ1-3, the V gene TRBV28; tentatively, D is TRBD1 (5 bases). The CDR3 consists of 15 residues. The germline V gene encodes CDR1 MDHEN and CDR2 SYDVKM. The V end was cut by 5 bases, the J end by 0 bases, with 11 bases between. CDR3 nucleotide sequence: TGTGCCAGCAGTGGGGTCGGGGCCTCTGGAAACACCATATATTTT. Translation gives CASSGVGASGNTIYF.

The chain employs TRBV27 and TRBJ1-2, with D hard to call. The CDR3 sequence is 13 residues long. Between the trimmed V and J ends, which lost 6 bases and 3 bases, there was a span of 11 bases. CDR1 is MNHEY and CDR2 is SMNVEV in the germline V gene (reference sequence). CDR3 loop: CASSMKGHYGYTF. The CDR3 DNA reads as TGTGCCAGCAGCATGAAAGGTCACTATGGCTACACCTTC.

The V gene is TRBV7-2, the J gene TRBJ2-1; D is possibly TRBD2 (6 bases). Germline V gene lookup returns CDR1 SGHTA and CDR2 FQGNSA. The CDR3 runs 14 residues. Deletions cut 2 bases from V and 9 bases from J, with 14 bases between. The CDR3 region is CASSLIPSVGEQFF. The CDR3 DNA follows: TGTGCCAGCAGCTTAATCCCTAGCGTGGGTGAGCAGTTCTTC.

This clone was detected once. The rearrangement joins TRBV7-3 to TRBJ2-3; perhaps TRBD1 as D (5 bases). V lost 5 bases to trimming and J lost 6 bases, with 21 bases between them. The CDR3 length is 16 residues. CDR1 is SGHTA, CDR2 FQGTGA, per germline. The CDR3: CASSQQTGRALDTQYF. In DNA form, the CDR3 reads TGTGCCAGCAGCCAACAAACGGGCAGGGCTTTGGATACGCAGTATTTT.

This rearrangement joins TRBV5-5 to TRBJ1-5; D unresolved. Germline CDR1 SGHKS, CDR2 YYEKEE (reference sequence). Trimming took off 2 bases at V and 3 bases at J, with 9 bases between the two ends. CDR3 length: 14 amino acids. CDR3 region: CASSFELNNQPQHF. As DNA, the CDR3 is TGTGCCAGCAGCTTCGAACTGAACAATCAGCCCCAGCATTTT.

The CDR3 sequence is CASSVLSNTGELFF. CDR3 bases: TGTGCCAGCAGTGTTCTTTCGAACACCGGGGAGCTGTTTTTT. The V gene is TRBV2, the J gene TRBJ2-2; D remains unclear. V dropped 4 bases and J dropped 0 bases, with 6 bases sitting between them. Per germline, CDR1 SNHLY and CDR2 FYNNEI. The CDR3 has 14 residues.

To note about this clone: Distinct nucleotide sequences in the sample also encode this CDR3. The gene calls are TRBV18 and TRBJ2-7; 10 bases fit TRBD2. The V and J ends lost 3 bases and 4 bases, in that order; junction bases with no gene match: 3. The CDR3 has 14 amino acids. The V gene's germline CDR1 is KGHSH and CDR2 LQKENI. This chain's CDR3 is CASSPASGGYEQYF. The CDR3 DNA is TGTGCCAGCTCACCGGCTAGCGGGGGTTACGAGCAGTACTTC.

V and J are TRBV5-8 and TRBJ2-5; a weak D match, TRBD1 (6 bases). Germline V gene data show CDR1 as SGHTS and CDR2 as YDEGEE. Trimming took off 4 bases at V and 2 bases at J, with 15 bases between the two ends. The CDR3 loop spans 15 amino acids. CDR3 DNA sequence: TGTGCCAGCAGCCAACAGGGCCGATTACAAGAGACCCAGTACTTC. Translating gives CASSQQGRLQETQYF.

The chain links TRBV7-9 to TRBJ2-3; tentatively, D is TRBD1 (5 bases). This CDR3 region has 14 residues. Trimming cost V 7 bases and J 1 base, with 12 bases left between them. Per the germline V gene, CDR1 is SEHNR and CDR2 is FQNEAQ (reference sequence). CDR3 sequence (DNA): TGTGCCAGCACCTGGACAAGCGGCACAGATACGCAGTATTTT. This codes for CASTWTSGTDTQYF. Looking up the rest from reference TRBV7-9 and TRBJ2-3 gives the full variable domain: DTGVSQNPRHKITKRGQNVTFRCDPISEHNRLYWYRQTLGQGPEFLTYFQNEAQLEKSRLLSDRFSAERPKGSFSTLEIQRTEQGDSAMYLCASTWTSGTDTQYFGPGTRLTVL.

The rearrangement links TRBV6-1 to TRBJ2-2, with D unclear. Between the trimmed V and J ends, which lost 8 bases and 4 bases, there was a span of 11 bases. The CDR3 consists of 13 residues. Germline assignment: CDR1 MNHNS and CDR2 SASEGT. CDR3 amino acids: CASLSLGTGELFF. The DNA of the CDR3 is TGTGCCAGCCTTTCTTTGGGCACCGGGGAGCTGTTTTTT.

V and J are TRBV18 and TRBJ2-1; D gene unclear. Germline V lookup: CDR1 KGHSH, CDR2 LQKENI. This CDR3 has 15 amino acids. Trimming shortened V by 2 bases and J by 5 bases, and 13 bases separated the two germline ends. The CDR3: CASSPKLQTHNEQFF. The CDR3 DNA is TGTGCCAGCTCACCAAAGCTCCAAACACACAATGAGCAGTTCTTC.

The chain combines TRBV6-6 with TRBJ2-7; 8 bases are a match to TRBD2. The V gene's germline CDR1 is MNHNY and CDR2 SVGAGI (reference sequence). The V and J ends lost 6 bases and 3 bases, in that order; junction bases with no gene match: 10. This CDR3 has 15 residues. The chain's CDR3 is CASSLEAGVSYEQYF. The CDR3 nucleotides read TGTGCCAGCAGCCTAGAAGCGGGAGTAAGCTACGAGCAGTACTTC.

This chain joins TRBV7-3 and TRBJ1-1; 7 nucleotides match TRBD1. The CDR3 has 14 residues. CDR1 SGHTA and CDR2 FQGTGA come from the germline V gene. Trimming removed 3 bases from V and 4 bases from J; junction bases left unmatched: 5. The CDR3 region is CASSLEGASTEAFF. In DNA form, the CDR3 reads TGTGCCAGCAGCTTGGAGGGGGCGAGCACTGAAGCTTTCTTT.

The CDR3 sequence: CASSASKHLAKNIQYF. The CDR3 DNA is TGTGCCAGCAGCGCTTCCAAGCATCTAGCCAAAAACATTCAGTACTTC. The J gene is TRBJ2-4, the V gene TRBV27; the D is unclear. CDR1 and CDR2 from the germline V gene are MNHEY and SMNVEV (reference sequence). V was trimmed by 6 bases and J by 0 bases, leaving 15 bases between them. This CDR3 is 16 amino acids long.

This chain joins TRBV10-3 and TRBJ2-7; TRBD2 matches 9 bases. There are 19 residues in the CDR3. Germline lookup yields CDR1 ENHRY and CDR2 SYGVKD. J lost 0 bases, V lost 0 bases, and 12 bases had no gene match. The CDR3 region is CAISESRVFKREVSYEQYF. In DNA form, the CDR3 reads TGTGCCATCAGTGAGTCGAGGGTATTTAAGCGGGAGGTCTCCTACGAGCAGTACTTC.